Below, 18 T cell receptor beta chains from the same sample are listed, as sequenced in a study of cytomegalovirus exposure and HLA in healthy donors. Primers for the PCR totalled 60 Vbeta and 13 Jbeta. Sequenced by immunoSEQ multiplex PCR; TCRdb stores in-frame clones only, minus some. The sample has approximately 270,000 clones, 75% to 90% seen once. The specimen sequenced was PBMCs. The receptor set was obtained from a girl aged 2-10 years in good health and CMV-seronegative.

In its sample, this clone was seen a few times. The rearrangement uses TRBV2 and TRBJ2-7; D is ambiguous. The CDR3 runs 12 residues. CDR1 is SNHLY, CDR2 FYNNEI, per germline. The V gene lost 3 bases and the J gene lost 4 bases, with 7 bases spanning the gap. CDR3 nucleotides: TGTGCCAGCAGTGAGGTGACATACGAGCAGTACTTC. Translated, it gives CASSEVTYEQYF.

This clone was recorded a few times. The chain recombines TRBV20-1 with TRBJ2-5, with no clear D. There are 11 residues in the CDR3. Trimming removed 0 bases from V and 12 bases from J, with 11 bases in between. Germline V gene data show CDR1 as DFQATT and CDR2 as SNEGSKA (reference sequence). The CDR3 loop reads CSARDLRNEYF. Here the CDR3 DNA reads TGCAGTGCTAGAGATCTGCGAAATGAGTACTTC.

DNA of the CDR3: TGTGCCTGGACCCAGGGGGCTGGTAGCAATCAGCCCCAGCATTTT. Its protein is CAWTQGAGSNQPQHF. The rearrangement uses TRBV30 and TRBJ1-5; 8 positions agree with TRBD1. After removal of 4 bases from V and 0 bases from J, the junction contained 5 bases not matched to a gene. This CDR3 region has 15 residues. Germline V gives CDR1 GTSNPN, CDR2 SVGIG (reference sequence). The whole variable domain, filled in from reference TRBV30 and TRBJ1-5, reads SQTIHQWPATLVQPVGSPLSLECTVEGTSNPNLYWYRQAAGRGLQLLFYSVGIGQISSEVPQNLSASRPQDRQFILSSKKLLLSDSGFYLCAWTQGAGSNQPQHFGDGTRLSIL.

The rearrangement links TRBV7-3 to TRBJ1-1; D call uncertain. Germline V CDR1 and CDR2: SGHTA, FQGTGA. Trimming pared 1 base from V and 12 bases from J, leaving 15 bases between. The CDR3 contains 13 residues. CDR3 bases: TGTGCCAGCAGCTTAATACCCCTCCGGCGGCCTTTCTTT. Protein sequence: CASSLIPLRRPFF.

The chain links TRBV6-1 to TRBJ2-2, with TRBD1 matching 8 bases. In germline, CDR1 is MNHNS, CDR2 SASEGT. This CDR3 has 15 residues. The V gene end was trimmed by 5 bases and the J gene end by 6 bases; junction bases not matched to a gene: 8. CDR3 in amino acids: CASSNGQGHAGELFF. In DNA, the CDR3 is TGTGCCAGCAGTAATGGACAGGGTCATGCCGGGGAGCTGTTTTTT.

The chain links TRBV7-8 to TRBJ1-4, with a tentative D call TRBD1 (6 bases). From germline, CDR1 is SGHVS and CDR2 FQNEAQ. The CDR3 extends over 16 amino acids. With 6 bases removed from V and 4 bases from J, the gap between germline ends came to 18 bases. CDR3 region: CASSPGQLLINEKLFF. CDR3 coding DNA: TGTGCCAGCAGTCCAGGACAGCTTTTAATTAATGAAAAACTGTTTTTT.

V is TRBV4-1 and J is TRBJ1-5; D gene uncertain. This CDR3 has 15 residues. V lost 0 bases to trimming and J lost 7 bases, with 13 bases between them. The germline CDR1 and CDR2 sequences are MGHRA and YSYEKL. The CDR3 protein is CASSQDGGGAQPQHF. DNA for the CDR3: TGCGCCAGCAGCCAAGATGGTGGAGGCGCCCAGCCCCAGCATTTT.

This rearrangement joins TRBV28 to TRBJ2-3, with D hard to call. Germline V gene sequence: CDR1 MDHEN, CDR2 SYDVKM. Trimming removed 5 bases from V and 3 bases from J, with 9 bases in between. The length of the CDR3 is 13 residues. The CDR3 coding sequence is TGTGCCAGCAGTACATCTAGGACAGATACGCAGTATTTT. This gives the protein CASSTSRTDTQYF.

This clone was detected a few times. The chain joins TRBV5-1 to TRBJ1-3, with 9 positions matching TRBD1. V lost 5 bases, J lost 3 bases, and 6 bases stayed unmatched. There are 15 residues in the CDR3. The germline CDR1 and CDR2 sequences are SGHRS and YFSETQ. The CDR3 sequence is CASRRGQGFGNTIYF. CDR3 nucleotide sequence: TGCGCCAGCAGGCGGGGACAGGGCTTTGGAAACACCATATATTTT.

The rearrangement joins TRBV6-4 to TRBJ1-6; 8 bases align to TRBD1. J was trimmed by 7 bases and V by 2 bases; bases with no gene match: 4. CDR3 length equals 15 residues. Germline V CDR1 and CDR2: MRHNA, SNTAGT. This chain's CDR3 is CASSDTGTGNSPLHF. The CDR3 region has the DNA TGTGCCAGCAGTGACACGGGGACAGGCAATTCACCCCTCCACTTT.

The chain links TRBV6-5 to TRBJ2-5, with D unresolved. Germline lookup yields CDR1 MNHEY and CDR2 SVGAGI. Trimming left V 1 base short and J 4 bases short, with 13 bases between. CDR3 length: 15 residues. The CDR3 coding sequence is TGTGCCAGCAGTTACTTTTCCGTCCGCGGAGAGACCCAGTACTTC. Amino acid sequence: CASSYFSVRGETQYF.

The chain carries TRBV7-2 and TRBJ2-7; D gene ambiguous. Germline assignment: CDR1 SGHTA and CDR2 FQGNSA. Trimming stripped 2 bases from V and 4 bases from J, with 9 bases between. CDR3 size: 13 residues. The CDR3 loop reads CASSLKQAYEQYF. DNA for the CDR3: TGTGCCAGCAGCTTAAAGCAGGCATACGAGCAGTACTTC.

The chain recombines TRBV5-1 with TRBJ2-3; D perhaps matches TRBD1 (5 bases). CDR1 is SGHRS and CDR2 is YFSETQ in the germline V gene. The V and J ends lost 0 bases and 5 bases respectively, with 13 bases between them. CDR3 length equals 15 residues. CDR3 amino acids: CASSLGPSREDTQYF. CDR3 DNA: TGCGCCAGCAGCTTGGGCCCGTCCAGGGAAGATACGCAGTATTTT.

The V call is TRBV7-2, the J call TRBJ1-5; maybe TRBD1 (5 bases). V was clipped by 5 bases and J by 4 bases, with 9 bases between them. The length of the CDR3 is 13 residues. Germline CDR1 and CDR2: SGHTA and FQGNSA. The CDR3 nucleotides read TGTGCCAGCAGCCTCACAGGAAATCAGCCCCAGCATTTT. Its translation is CASSLTGNQPQHF.

This chain joins TRBV29-1 and TRBJ2-1, with 12 bases fitting TRBD1. After removal of 6 bases from V and 3 bases from J, the junction contained 12 bases not matched to a gene. Germline V gene lookup returns CDR1 SQVTM and CDR2 ANQGSEA. The CDR3 loop spans 17 amino acids. For the CDR3, the DNA is TGCAGCGTAAAGGGACAGGGGGCGGACGGGGGCTACAATGAGCAGTTCTTC. Translated: CSVKGQGADGGYNEQFF.

The rearrangement links TRBV9 to TRBJ2-1; 9 nucleotides align to TRBD2. The CDR3 is 13 residues long. The junction had 4 bases not matched to a gene; V was cut back by 8 bases and J by 4 bases. Germline V lookup: CDR1 SGDLS, CDR2 YYNGEE. Here the CDR3 DNA reads TGTGCCAGTGCGACTAGCGGTTACAATGAGCAGTTCTTC. It translates to CASATSGYNEQFF. Filled out from reference TRBV9 and TRBJ2-1, the complete variable domain reads DSGVTQTPKHLITATGQRVTLRCSPRSGDLSVYWYQQSLDQGLQFLIQYYNGEERAKGNILERFSAQQFPDLHSELNLSSLELGDSALYFCASATSGYNEQFFGPGTRLTVL.

The genes are TRBV2 and TRBJ2-1, with D maybe TRBD2 (5 bases). V shed 11 bases and J shed 7 bases, with 18 bases lying between them. Germline V gene sequence: CDR1 SNHLY, CDR2 FYNNEI. The CDR3 length is 13 residues. The CDR3 is CALVSGVQNEQFF. Written as DNA, the CDR3 is TGTGCCCTTGTGTCCGGGGTACAGAATGAGCAGTTCTTC.

This clone was seen more than once but under ten times. This sequence joins TRBV27 and TRBJ2-1, with D possibly matching TRBD2 (6 bases). V was clipped by 5 bases and J by 6 bases, with 20 bases between them. In germline, CDR1 is MNHEY, CDR2 SMNVEV (reference sequence). The CDR3 is 16 amino acids. CDR3 nucleotides: TGTGCCAGCAGTCCCTCCTCGGGGGAGGCCGGCAATGAGCAGTTCTTC. It translates to CASSPSSGEAGNEQFF.